This passage covers 17 T cell receptor beta chains from one sample sequenced in a study of T cells in Graves' hyperthyroidism and ophthalmopathy. Template material for amplifying TCR beta CDR3 regions consisted of RNA transcripts. HTBI primers were used for first-round RT-PCR of the TCR CDR3. TCRdb re-analysed the multiplex PCR reads in MiXCR, keeping a single row per CDR3 protein. The sample records roughly 630,000 distinct CDR3 sequences, roughly 14% being singletons. Material: blood. These receptors originate from a woman aged 25 to 45 with Graves' hyperthyroidism.

This chain links TRBV10-2 with TRBJ2-7; 8 nucleotides match TRBD1. Germline CDR1 reads WSHSY; CDR2 reads SAAADI. With V trimmed by 8 bases and J by 7 bases, 13 bases remained unmatched. The CDR3 has 14 residues. This CDR3 reads CASVMGQALWEQYF. In DNA, the CDR3 is TGCGCCAGCGTAATGGGACAGGCCCTTTGGGAGCAGTACTTC.

This clonotype was recorded at least ten times. The rearrangement uses TRBV7-9 and TRBJ1-1; TRBD1 might be the D (5 bases). This CDR3 region has 13 residues. Germline CDR1 reads SEHNR; CDR2 reads FQNEAQ (reference sequence). Trimming shortened V by 7 bases and J by 1 base, and 10 bases separated the two germline ends. The CDR3 sequence is CASTREPNTEAFF. In nucleotides, the CDR3 is TGTGCCAGCACCAGGGAACCGAACACTGAAGCTTTCTTT.

This clonotype has ten or more counts. The rearrangement uses TRBV11-2 and TRBJ1-1; no clear D. CDR1 is SGHAT, CDR2 FQNNGV, per germline. V gave up 5 bases and J gave up 6 bases, with 13 bases separating them. This CDR3 spans 13 amino acids. The CDR3 loop reads CASSPPLSAEAFF. The CDR3 coding sequence is TGTGCCAGCAGCCCACCTCTATCGGCTGAAGCTTTCTTT.

V usage is TRBV24-1 and J usage is TRBJ2-2; possibly TRBD1 for D (5 bases). CDR1 and CDR2 from the germline V gene are KGHDR and SFDVKD. V lost 10 bases and J 3 bases, leaving 11 bases between the germline ends. The CDR3 loop spans 13 amino acids. The CDR3 DNA is TGTGCCACTAGGGGAATGTACACCGGGGAGCTGTTTTTT. This sequence encodes CATRGMYTGELFF.

There are many counts of this clonotype. V is TRBV11-2 and J is TRBJ2-1; 10 positions agree with TRBD1. The CDR3 consists of 16 residues. CDR1 SGHAT and CDR2 FQNNGV come from the germline V gene. V trimming: 5 bases; J trimming: 3 bases; junction bases outside the gene matches: 7. CDR3 nucleotide sequence: TGTGCCAGCAGCCGGAGGGACAGGGGTCTCTACAATGAGCAGTTCTTC. Translation gives CASSRRDRGLYNEQFF.

In its sample, this clonotype was seen many times. The J gene is TRBJ2-2, the V gene TRBV6-1; D is uncertain. Looked up from germline, CDR1 is MNHNS and CDR2 is SASEGT. The CDR3 spans 15 residues. V lost 7 bases, J lost 4 bases, and 16 bases lay in between. CDR3 in DNA: TGTGCCAGCAACCCTGACGGGTTCGGCACCGGGGAGCTGTTTTTT. It specifies CASNPDGFGTGELFF.

The chain joins TRBV19 to TRBJ2-1; D is ambiguous. Germline V lookup: CDR1 LNHDA, CDR2 SQIVND (reference sequence). With 3 bases removed from V and 12 bases from J, the gap between germline ends came to 15 bases. CDR3 size: 13 residues. As DNA, the CDR3 is TGTGCCAGTAGTATCGGCGGTAGTACAATGCAGTTCTTC. Translated, it gives CASSIGGSTMQFF.

To note about this clonotype: This clone may be a read error of a much larger clone one base away. This chain uses TRBV18 with TRBJ2-1; tentatively, D is TRBD2 (5 bases). The V end was cut by 1 base, the J end by 8 bases, with 15 bases between. The V gene's germline CDR1 is KGHSH and CDR2 LQKENI. The length of the CDR3 is 15 residues. The CDR3 reads CASSPHAPRDYEQFF. The CDR3, as DNA: TGTGCCAGCTCACCACACGCCCCCCGGGATTATGAGCAGTTCTTC.

This clonotype occurred many times. The chain recombines TRBV5-1 with TRBJ2-2; D perhaps matches TRBD1 (6 bases). Looked up from germline, CDR1 is SGHRS and CDR2 is YFSETQ. The CDR3 has 15 residues. With 7 bases removed from V and 4 bases from J, the gap between germline ends came to 17 bases. The CDR3 spells CASRVRTDATGELFF. The CDR3 nucleotides are TGCGCCAGCCGTGTAAGGACAGACGCCACCGGGGAGCTGTTTTTT. The entire variable domain, with the rest obtained from reference TRBV5-1 and TRBJ2-2, is as follows: KAGVTQTPRYLIKTRGQQVTLSCSPISGHRSVSWYQQTPGQGLQFLFEYFSETQRNKGNFPGRFSGRQFSNSRSEMNVSTLELGDSALYLCASRVRTDATGELFFGEGSRLTVL.

In this sample, this clonotype turned up many times. CDR3 nucleotides: TGTGCCTGGAGTGCCTCCCAGGGTGCTGGCTACACCTTC. Its protein is CAWSASQGAGYTF. The rearrangement links TRBV30 to TRBJ1-2, with D possibly TRBD1 on 5 matching bases. The CDR3 has 13 amino acids. Germline V gene sequence: CDR1 GTSNPN, CDR2 SVGIG (reference sequence). The V gene lost 1 base and the J gene lost 7 bases, with 13 bases spanning the gap.

This clonotype has a count of ten or more. V is TRBV18 and J is TRBJ1-1; maybe TRBD1 (6 bases). From germline, CDR1 is KGHSH and CDR2 LQKENI. The CDR3 spans 15 residues. V shed 3 bases and J shed 5 bases, with 16 bases lying between them. CDR3 nucleotides: TGTGCCAGCTCACCTGGCAGGGGAAGGGAGACTGAAGCTTTCTTT. Translating gives CASSPGRGRETEAFF.

This clonotype was detected ten times or more. This rearrangement joins TRBV7-2 to TRBJ2-1; 10 nucleotides agree with TRBD2. The V gene end was trimmed by 6 bases and the J gene end by 3 bases; junction bases not matched to a gene: 5. Germline lookup yields CDR1 SGHTA and CDR2 FQGNSA. This CDR3 comprises 15 residues. CDR3 bases: TGTGCCAGCAGGGTAGCGGGAGGAGTCTACAATGAGCAGTTCTTC. It yields the protein CASRVAGGVYNEQFF.

The chain couples TRBV7-8 to TRBJ2-1; the D call may be TRBD1 or TRBD2 (5 bases each). The CDR3 is 17 residues long. Germline CDR1 reads SGHVS; CDR2 reads FQNEAQ. Trimming left V 3 bases short and J 8 bases short, with 23 bases between. In DNA, the CDR3 is TGTGCCAGCAGCTTGATTGGTGGTCTAGGGGACCGCGATGAGCAGTTCTTC. Amino acids: CASSLIGGLGDRDEQFF.

V and J are TRBV13 and TRBJ2-3; D is unresolved. The CDR3 runs 13 residues. The germline V gene has CDR1 PRHDT and CDR2 FYEKMQ (reference sequence). Trimming cost V 4 bases and J 6 bases, with 11 bases left between them. CDR3 DNA sequence: TGTGCCAGCAGCTCATGGGGTGGGGATACGCAGTATTTT. It translates to CASSSWGGDTQYF.

The chain uses TRBV5-1 and TRBJ1-4; no definite D call. The CDR3 extends over 13 amino acids. Looked up from germline, CDR1 is SGHRS and CDR2 is YFSETQ. Trimming took off 0 bases at V and 8 bases at J, with 8 bases between the two ends. The CDR3 sequence is CASSLGPREKLFF. CDR3 DNA sequence: TGCGCCAGCAGCTTGGGACCCCGGGAAAAACTGTTTTTT.

This clonotype came up many times. The V call is TRBV20-1, the J call TRBJ2-5, with D perhaps being TRBD1 or TRBD2 (6 bases each). This CDR3 has 14 residues. CDR1 and CDR2 (germline): DFQATT, SNEGSKA (reference sequence). V lost 7 bases and J 5 bases, leaving 20 bases between the germline ends. This CDR3 reads CSVHISGGPETQYF. CDR3 in DNA: TGCAGTGTTCACATCTCCGGGGGCCCCGAGACCCAGTACTTC.

There are many counts of this clonotype. The chain joins TRBV6-2 or TRBV6-3 to TRBJ2-3, with 10 bases lining up with TRBD1. The CDR3 totals 17 residues. The trim removed 0 bases at V and 4 bases at J, leaving 7 bases unmatched. Germline loops: CDR1 MNHEY, CDR2 SVGEGT. This CDR3 is CASSYSTTGGASDTQYF. CDR3 nucleotide sequence: TGTGCCAGCAGTTACTCCACGACAGGGGGCGCATCAGATACGCAGTATTTT.